The rows below give T cell receptor beta chains drawn from one sample of a study of CD8+CD57+ T cells in acquired aplastic anemia. TCRdb fed the reads into MiXCR, producing one record per CDR3 protein. Here the sample spans around 220,000 distinct CDR3 sequences, almost 50% being singletons. Sequenced: sorted CD4+, CD8+, or CD8+CD57+ T cells (not recorded which) from PBMCs. The receptor set was obtained from a human donor with aplastic anemia. CDR3s include the opening cysteine and the closing phenylalanine or tryptophan. The order of the fields is V gene, D gene, clone size, J gene, CDR3 DNA, CDR3 protein. D genes are given only for firm matches. Where a row states a size, it is once, few, many or the class of an expanded clone; other rows omit it.

>TRBV12-3/TRBV12-4|NA|few|TRBJ1-5
TGTGCCAGCAGTTTTTCGGGTAATCAGCCCCAGCATTTT
CASSFSGNQPQHF
>TRBV5-1|TRBD1|many|TRBJ2-2
TGCGCCAGCAGCTTAAACAGGGGCGGTGGCACCGGGGAGCTGTTTTTT
CASSLNRGGGTGELFF
>TRBV19|TRBD1|many|TRBJ1-5
TGTGCCAGTAGGGAGAGGACAGGACGCAATCAGCCCCAGCATTTT
CASRERTGRNQPQHF
>TRBV4-2|NA|NA|TRBJ1-5
TGTGCCAGCAGCCACGTGACAATCAATCAGCCCCAGCATTTT
CASSHVTINQPQHF
>TRBV11-2|NA|many|TRBJ1-1
TGTGCCAGCAGCGCAGACAGGACTGAAGCTTTCTTT
CASSADRTEAFF
>TRBV6-1|NA|many|TRBJ1-2
TGTGCCAGCAGTGGCGGGGGGTCGTGGTATGGCTACACCTTC
CASSGGGSWYGYTF
>TRBV20-1|NA|many|TRBJ1-1
TGCAGTGCTTCGGACACCTTGAACACTGAAGCTTTCTTT
CSASDTLNTEAFF
>TRBV25-1|NA|NA|TRBJ1-6
TGTGCCAGCAGTGACTTAATCCGTCATAATTCACCCCTCCACTTT
CASSDLIRHNSPLHF
>TRBV30|TRBD1|NA|TRBJ1-6
TGTCTATTCCCGGGACAGGGGGCGTATTCACCCCTCCACTTT
CLFPGQGAYSPLHF
>TRBV20-1|NA|NA|TRBJ1-2
TGCAGTGCAACCGACCTGGGGCGGCGCTACACCTTC
CSATDLGRRYTF
>TRBV28|TRBD2|many|TRBJ2-3
TGTGCCAGCAGTTTCGGGGGGGCCTATACGCAGTATTTT
CASSFGGAYTQYF
>TRBV4-3|NA|many|TRBJ1-2
TGCGCCAGCAGCCAAGTGATCGCAGGGAGAGGCTACACCTTC
CASSQVIAGRGYTF
>TRBV19|NA|once|TRBJ1-2
TGTGCCACCCGGACGGATGGCTACACCTTC
CATRTDGYTF